Here is one T cell receptor beta chain with its context. CDR3 length equals 13 residues. Germline CDR1 and CDR2: SGHRS and YFSETQ. V lost 4 bases and J 3 bases, leaving 9 bases between the germline ends. The data belong to a study of blood T cell repertoires in COVID-19. Repertoires were generated with immunoSEQ multiplex PCR, while TCRdb's copy carries only in-frame clones and drops some. Seen here are a few hundred thousand clones, 84% observed once, and the top ten hold approximately 1.3%. This clonotype was obtained from a woman aged 40-49 years who had recovered from COVID-19. The rearrangement links TRBV5-1 to TRBJ2-3, with D maybe TRBD2 (7 bases). Sequencing was performed on peripheral blood. CDR3 region: CASSRGGTDTQYF. The DNA of the CDR3 is TGCGCCAGCAGCAGGGGGGGTACAGATACGCAGTATTTT.